These 25 T cell receptor beta chains came from one sample sequenced in a study of neurological immune-mediated disorders. TCRdb re-called the 5' RACE reads through MiXCR, storing one row per CDR3 protein. The sample holds about 120,000 distinct CDR3 sequences, roughly 3.2% seen once. The sample consisted of PBMCs. Source of these receptors: a woman in her twenties or thirties with multiple sclerosis.

At least ten counts were recorded for this clonotype. This chain uses TRBV7-8 with TRBJ2-5; D not certain. Germline V gives CDR1 SGHVS, CDR2 FQNEAQ. The CDR3 is made up of 14 amino acids. Trimming shortened V by 2 bases and J by 5 bases, and 12 bases separated the two germline ends. CDR3 sequence (DNA): TGTGCCAGCAGCTTATCATCGGTCGGTGAGACCCAGTACTTC. Protein sequence: CASSLSSVGETQYF.

This clonotype was found many times. This chain links TRBV14 with TRBJ2-3; the D gene is possibly TRBD1 (5 bases). Germline V gene lookup returns CDR1 SGHDN and CDR2 FVKESK. Trimming pared 0 bases from V and 1 base from J, leaving 17 bases between. CDR3 length: 18 residues. The CDR3 DNA sequence: TGTGCCAGCAGCCAAGATTTATTACAGGCAGGAGGCACAGATACGCAGTATTTT. Translated: CASSQDLLQAGGTDTQYF.

This clonotype has at least ten counts. The gene calls are TRBV20-1 and TRBJ2-3, with 7 bases identical to TRBD2. After removal of 2 bases from V and 7 bases from J, the junction contained 12 bases not matched to a gene. The CDR3 consists of 15 residues. From germline, CDR1 is DFQATT and CDR2 SNEGSKA (reference sequence). The CDR3 DNA is TGCAGTGCTAGATATTCGCAAGCGGGGCTCCATACGCAGTATTTT. Protein product: CSARYSQAGLHTQYF.

This clonotype was recorded many times. This chain joins TRBV20-1 and TRBJ1-6; TRBD1 matches at 8 bases. The germline V gene encodes CDR1 DFQATT and CDR2 SNEGSKA (reference sequence). This CDR3 has 15 amino acids. Trimming at V came to 2 bases and at J to 5 bases, leaving 5 bases not matched to a gene. CDR3 protein: CSARTGTGDNSPLHF. The CDR3 nucleotides are TGCAGTGCTAGAACTGGGACAGGCGATAATTCACCCCTCCACTTT.

This clonotype has at least ten counts. The rearrangement links TRBV5-1 to TRBJ2-1; 10 bases are shared with TRBD2. Germline V gives CDR1 SGHRS, CDR2 YFSETQ. The V and J ends lost 4 bases and 8 bases, in that order; junction bases with no gene match: 12. The CDR3 is 16 residues long. In DNA, the CDR3 is TGCGCCAGCAGCGCTGGCACCTCGCTAGCGGGGGATGAGCAGTTCTTC. Translation: CASSAGTSLAGDEQFF.

This clonotype has a count of ten or more. The chain joins TRBV20-1 to TRBJ1-4; weak D call: TRBD1 (5 bases). CDR1 and CDR2 (germline): DFQATT, SNEGSKA (reference sequence). V dropped 1 base and J dropped 8 bases, with 17 bases sitting between them. The CDR3 totals 15 residues. DNA of the CDR3: TGCAGTGCTAGAGTCCCTGGGGGGATTACGGAAAAACTGTTTTTT. This gives the protein CSARVPGGITEKLFF.

The table lists this clonotype with many counts. The rearrangement joins TRBV5-1 to TRBJ2-3; a possible D gene is TRBD1 (6 bases). The CDR3 totals 18 residues. Between the trimmed V and J ends, which lost 4 bases and 6 bases, there was a span of 27 bases. Germline CDR1 reads SGHRS; CDR2 reads YFSETQ. The CDR3 nucleotides are TGCGCCAGCAGCCGTTATAAGGACTCAAGGGGGTCAGGGGATACGCAGTATTTT. This codes for CASSRYKDSRGSGDTQYF.

There are many counts of this clonotype. This sequence joins TRBV11-2 and TRBJ2-7, with D possibly called TRBD1 or TRBD2 (6 bases each). Trimming removed 5 bases at V and 5 bases at J, with 13 bases between. Per germline, CDR1 SGHAT and CDR2 FQNNGV. The CDR3 is 13 residues long. The CDR3 nucleotides read TGTGCCAGCAGCGCGGGACATAGTCACGAGCAGTACTTC. It is translated as CASSAGHSHEQYF.

This clonotype was counted at least ten times. V is TRBV5-1 and J is TRBJ1-1; weak D call: TRBD1 (6 bases). Looked up from germline, CDR1 is SGHRS and CDR2 is YFSETQ. The ends were cut back, 7 bases at V and 1 base at J, with 14 bases in the middle. The CDR3 sequence is 14 residues long. The CDR3 DNA is TGCGCCAGCGCCTCAGGGGAAGCGAACACTGAAGCTTTCTTT. This gives the protein CASASGEANTEAFF.

In this sample, this clonotype turned up once. Since the CDR3 does not end with the conserved phenylalanine or tryptophan, this likely comes from a read error. The genes are TRBV27 and TRBJ2-7; D remains ambiguous. Germline V gives CDR1 MNHEY, CDR2 SMNVEV (reference sequence). V shed 2 bases and J shed 5 bases, with 10 bases lying between them. The CDR3 covers 13 residues. The CDR3 protein is CASSLRVRDEQYN. The CDR3 nucleotides are TGTGCCAGCAGTTTACGGGTACGGGACGAGCAGTACAAC.

This clonotype was counted ten times or more. The V call is TRBV29-1, the J call TRBJ2-5, with D unresolved. The V end lost 7 bases, the J end lost 2 bases, and 11 bases lay between the germline ends. This CDR3 contains 12 residues. Germline V gives CDR1 SQVTM, CDR2 ANQGSEA. In DNA, the CDR3 is TGCAGCGCCGATGGGAAACAAGAGACCCAGTACTTC. It yields the protein CSADGKQETQYF. Based on the CDR3 plus reference TRBV29-1 and TRBJ2-5, the full variable domain is SAVISQKPSRDICQRGTSLTIQCQVDSQVTMMFWYRQQPGQSLTLIATANQGSEATYESGFVIDKFPISRPNLTFSTLTVSNMSPEDSSIYLCSADGKQETQYFGPGTRLLVL.

In its sample, this clonotype was seen many times. V is TRBV5-1 and J is TRBJ2-1; D is ambiguous. This CDR3 has 12 residues. Germline V gene data show CDR1 as SGHRS and CDR2 as YFSETQ. V gave up 4 bases and J gave up 6 bases, with 8 bases separating them. The CDR3 DNA follows: TGCGCCAGCAGCGAAGGATCCAATGAGCAGTTCTTC. It is translated as CASSEGSNEQFF. Variable domain in full (rest from reference TRBV5-1 and TRBJ2-1): KAGVTQTPRYLIKTRGQQVTLSCSPISGHRSVSWYQQTPGQGLQFLFEYFSETQRNKGNFPGRFSGRQFSNSRSEMNVSTLELGDSALYLCASSEGSNEQFFGPGTRLTVL.

At least ten counts were recorded for this clonotype. The chain combines TRBV7-6 with TRBJ2-6; D unresolved. With 4 bases removed from V and 0 bases from J, the gap between germline ends came to 7 bases. Germline lookup yields CDR1 SGHVS and CDR2 FNYEAQ. The CDR3 is 15 residues long. The DNA for the CDR3 is TGTGCCAGCAGCTCTACGGTCTCTGGGGCCAACGTCCTGACTTTC. Residues: CASSSTVSGANVLTF. Based on the CDR3 plus reference TRBV7-6 and TRBJ2-6, the full variable domain is GAGVSQSPRYKVTKRGQDVALRCDPISGHVSLYWYRQALGQGPEFLTYFNYEAQQDKSGLPNDRFSAERPEGSISTLTIQRTEQRDSAMYRCASSSTVSGANVLTFGAGSRLTVL.

As regards this clonotype: At one boundary the junction diverges from the germline segment, which might be a read error. The rearrangement joins TRBV18 to TRBJ1-6; D remains ambiguous. This CDR3 region has 15 residues. CDR1 and CDR2 from the germline V gene are KGHSH and LQKENI. CDR3 sequence: CASSPSGFYNSTLNF. Here the CDR3 DNA reads TGTGCCAGCTCACCCTCCGGATTCTATAATTCAACCCTCAACTTT.

In nucleotides, the CDR3 is TGTGCCACCAATCTGATGGGGGACTTAGACACTGAAGCTTTCTTT. It codes for CATNLMGDLDTEAFF. The V gene is TRBV7-9, the J gene TRBJ1-1, with D possibly being TRBD1 (5 bases). From germline, CDR1 is SEHNR and CDR2 FQNEAQ (reference sequence). V was trimmed by 10 bases and J by 3 bases, leaving 21 bases between them. The CDR3 length is 15 residues.

This clonotype occurred many times. The DNA of the CDR3 is TGTGCCAGCAGCTTCAGGCAGGTCACCGGGGAGCTGTTTTTT. Translation: CASSFRQVTGELFF. The rearrangement links TRBV7-2 to TRBJ2-2; D remains unclear. The CDR3 sequence is 14 residues long. V shed 3 bases and J shed 4 bases, with 9 bases lying between them. Per germline, CDR1 SGHTA and CDR2 FQGNSA.

This clonotype was recorded at least ten times. The genes are TRBV7-2 and TRBJ2-1; D is ambiguous. The CDR3 loop spans 13 amino acids. V was trimmed by 2 bases and J by 9 bases, leaving 11 bases between them. Per the germline V gene, CDR1 is SGHTA and CDR2 is FQGNSA. CDR3 region: CASSLNGSGEQFF. CDR3 sequence (DNA): TGTGCCAGCAGCTTAAATGGATCGGGTGAGCAGTTCTTC.

Concerning this clonotype itself: A read error is possible here, since a much larger clone lies one base away. Since the CDR3 does not end with the conserved phenylalanine or tryptophan, this likely comes from a read error. The genes are TRBV5-1 and TRBJ2-5; no firm D call. CDR3 length: 12 amino acids. The germline gives CDR1 SGHRS, CDR2 YFSETQ. Deletions cut 2 bases from V and 5 bases from J, with 7 bases between. The CDR3 nucleotides read TGCGCCAGCAGCTTAGGGTCGGAGACCCAGTACTGC. This sequence encodes CASSLGSETQYC.

This clonotype showed up just a few times. At one end the junction does not follow the germline gene, possibly because of a read error. The chain links TRBV30 to TRBJ1-2; D call uncertain. Germline V gene lookup returns CDR1 GTSNPN and CDR2 SVGIG (reference sequence). The CDR3 covers 13 residues. The CDR3 loop is CAWDYGVRNGNTF. CDR3 bases: TGTGCCTGGGACTACGGGGTGAGAAATGGCAACACCTTC.

Only a few counts were recorded for this clonotype. V usage is TRBV9 and J usage is TRBJ2-1, with TRBD1 matching over 7 bases. The ends lost 3 bases at V and 1 base at J; junction bases unmatched: 4. The CDR3 has 15 amino acids. Germline loops: CDR1 SGDLS, CDR2 YYNGEE. The CDR3 spells CASSETGLSYNEQFF. The DNA for the CDR3 is TGTGCCAGCAGCGAGACAGGGTTATCCTACAATGAGCAGTTCTTC.

This clonotype was detected ten times or more. V gene TRBV25-1 combines with J gene TRBJ2-1, with a weak D call TRBD2 (6 bases). The CDR3 totals 12 residues. V was trimmed by 6 bases and J by 9 bases, leaving 12 bases between them. Germline CDR1 is MGHDK and CDR2 is SYGVNS. The CDR3 here is CASRTPRGEQFF. As DNA, the CDR3 is TGTGCCAGCAGGACTCCGCGGGGTGAGCAGTTCTTC.

In the case of this clonotype: This may arise from a read error, as a much more abundant clone is one base away. The chain recombines TRBV3-1 with TRBJ2-1; D possibly corresponds to TRBD2 (5 bases). V was clipped by 0 bases and J by 13 bases, with 13 bases between them. Germline CDR1 is LGHDT and CDR2 is YNNKEL (reference sequence). CDR3 length: 13 residues. CDR3 region: CASSQDREEQQFF. Written as DNA, the CDR3 is TGTGCCAGCAGCCAAGATCGGGAAGAGCAACAGTTCTTC.

As regards this clonotype: A read error is possible here, since a much larger clone lies one base away. CDR3 sequence reads: CSDSLRAETQYF. The CDR3 DNA sequence: TGCAGCGACAGTCTCAGGGCTGAGACCCAGTACTTC. The chain joins TRBV29-1 to TRBJ2-5; weak D call: TRBD1 (5 bases). Trimming pared 7 bases from V and 5 bases from J, leaving 14 bases between. The CDR3 spans 12 residues. Germline CDR1 is SQVTM and CDR2 is ANQGSEA.

This clonotype has a count of ten or more. The chain's CDR3 is CSARGTSGNIQYF. The DNA of the CDR3 is TGCAGTGCTAGAGGGACTAGCGGAAACATTCAGTACTTC. V usage is TRBV20-1 and J usage is TRBJ2-4; 10 bases fit TRBD2. The CDR3 is 13 residues long. The junction had 0 bases not matched to a gene; V was cut back by 1 base and J by 6 bases. Per the germline V gene, CDR1 is DFQATT and CDR2 is SNEGSKA (reference sequence).

This clonotype was counted ten times or more. This sequence joins TRBV7-9 and TRBJ2-3, with TRBD2 matching 12 bases. CDR3 length: 16 amino acids. The germline V gene has CDR1 SEHNR and CDR2 FQNEAQ (reference sequence). The trim removed 5 bases at V and 2 bases at J, leaving 5 bases unmatched. CDR3 loop: CASSRRTSGVTDTQYF. The CDR3 nucleotides are TGTGCCAGCAGCCGCAGGACTAGCGGGGTCACAGATACGCAGTATTTT.